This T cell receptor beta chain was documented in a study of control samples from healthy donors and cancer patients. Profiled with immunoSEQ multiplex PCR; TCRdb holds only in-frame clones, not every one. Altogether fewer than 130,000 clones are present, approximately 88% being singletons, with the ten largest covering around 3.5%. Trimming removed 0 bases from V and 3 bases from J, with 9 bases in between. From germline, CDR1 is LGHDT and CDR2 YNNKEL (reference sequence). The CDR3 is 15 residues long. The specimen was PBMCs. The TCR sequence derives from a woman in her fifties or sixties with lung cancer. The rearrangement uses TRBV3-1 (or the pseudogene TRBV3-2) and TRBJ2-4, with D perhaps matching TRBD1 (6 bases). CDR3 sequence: CASSQEGGFKNIQYF. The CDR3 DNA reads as TGTGCCAGCAGCCAAGAAGGGGGTTTCAAAAACATTCAGTACTTC.